The T cell receptor (beta chain) under discussion was sequenced for a study of neurological immune-mediated disorders. On the study more broadly: The multiple sclerosis group of 34 included approximately 30 relapsing-remitting and 3 secondary progressive patients. Study-wide findings and caveats: When the repertoires were sorted by phylogenetic grouping, those of 18 of 34 multiple sclerosis patients ended up in one related-CDR3 cluster, a possible signature. HTLV-1-associated myelopathy displayed the greatest TCR clonal expansion, and multiple sclerosis exhibited the smallest, lower than that of healthy controls.

This CDR3 spans 15 amino acids. V was trimmed by 2 bases and J by 5 bases, leaving 12 bases between them. Per the germline V gene, CDR1 is SGHAT and CDR2 is FQNNGV. MiXCR, applied by TCRdb to the 5' RACE reads, yields one record per CDR3 protein. Found here are fewer than 75,000 distinct CDR3 sequences, around 3% of them singletons; the top ten hold roughly 3.7%. The unsorted libraries were prepared from 2 million PBMCs (stored at -80 C). This clonotype was seen many times. Its antigen remains unidentified. The origin of this receptor is a man aged 35 to 55 with multiple sclerosis. Sequenced sample: PBMCs. The chain employs TRBV11-2 and TRBJ2-2; tentatively, D is TRBD1 (5 bases). As DNA, the CDR3 is TGTGCCAGCAGCTTAATCCTAGGGGATACCGGGGAGCTGTTTTTT. Translating gives CASSLILGDTGELFF. Based on the CDR3 plus reference TRBV11-2 and TRBJ2-2, the full variable domain is EAGVAQSPRYKIIEKRQSVAFWCNPISGHATLYWYQQILGQGPKLLIQFQNNGVVDDSQLPKDRFSAERLKGVDSTLKIQPAKLEDSAVYLCASSLILGDTGELFFGEGSRLTVL.